This T cell receptor (beta chain) was captured in a study of spatial heterogeneity in lung cancer. Across the study: The mean occurrence of each unique TCR and UMI combination in raw reads exceeded 9.5.

Time point meaning: sample taken at primary tumor resection. Unsorted whole RNA from tumor, nontumor lung or frozen PBMC underwent sequencing. The donors were some 70 patients with non-small cell lung cancer that was early-stage and untreated. TCR cDNA molecules were tagged individually, and each one carried a unique molecular identifier. TCRdb passed the 5' RACE reads through MiXCR, listing each CDR3 protein once. Of some 70,000 distinct CDR3 sequences listed, roughly 14% are singletons. This clonotype was seen a handful of times. The antigen is not known. The germline V and J ends were trimmed by 5 bases and 4 bases, with 10 bases remaining between them. The CDR3 runs 13 residues. CDR1 and CDR2 from the germline V gene are MNHEY and SVGAGI. Study-level points and caveats: Tumor TCRs that were ubiquitous and expanded showed up in blood more at resection than follow-up.

The source of this sequence is a male donor with early-stage non-small cell lung cancer. Source: PBMCs, taken at surgery. The rearrangement links TRBV6-5 to TRBJ2-3; D not resolved. CDR3 sequence reads: CASSLTIADTQYF. The DNA for the CDR3 is TGTGCCAGCAGTCTGACAATTGCAGATACGCAGTATTTT.